The T cell receptor (beta chain) described here comes from a study of blood T cell repertoires in COVID-19. Only in-frame clones appear in the TCRdb table, and some are missing; sequencing was by immunoSEQ multiplex PCR. The sample contains about 400,000 clones, over 75% of which appear only once. The CDR3 loop spans 16 amino acids. Germline CDR1 reads LGHDT; CDR2 reads YNNKEL (reference sequence). Trimming took off 1 base at V and 5 bases at J, with 17 bases between the two ends. The source is a woman in her twenties or thirties who had recovered from COVID-19. This rearrangement joins TRBV3-1 (or the pseudogene TRBV3-2) to TRBJ2-5, with a weak D call TRBD2 (7 bases). Sequencing was carried out using PBMCs or T cells enriched from blood (not recorded which). This chain's CDR3 is CASSQVRRGAGETQYF. CDR3 in DNA: TGTGCCAGCAGCCAAGTACGCCGGGGGGCCGGTGAGACCCAGTACTTC.